These T cell receptor beta chains were read from a single sample in a study of T cells in Graves' hyperthyroidism and ophthalmopathy. TCRdb re-analysed the multiplex PCR reads in MiXCR, keeping a single row per CDR3 protein. Here the sample spans hundreds of thousands of distinct CDR3 sequences, 15% to 20% being singletons. The sequencing sample was made of blood. The receptors were sampled from a woman in her 30s with Graves' hyperthyroidism. CDR3s include the opening cysteine and the closing phenylalanine or tryptophan. Each record gives: D gene, V gene, clone size, J gene, CDR3 protein, CDR3 DNA. A D gene is named only where the DNA matches it firmly. The size entry is marked missing in some rows and otherwise reads once, few, many or a size class.

>NA|TRBV5-1|few|TRBJ2-1
CASSTGDILSYNEQFF
TGCGCCAGCAGCACGGGAGACATCCTCTCCTACAATGAGCAGTTCTTC
>TRBD1|TRBV20-1|many|TRBJ1-1
CSATLSGGAEAFF
TGCAGTGCTACCTTGTCAGGGGGAGCTGAAGCTTTCTTT
>TRBD2|TRBV11-2|many|TRBJ2-7
CASSTIGGAYEQYF
TGTGCCAGCAGCACAATCGGGGGGGCCTACGAGCAGTACTTC
>NA|TRBV29-1|many|TRBJ2-3
CSVYGRADTQYF
TGCAGCGTTTACGGACGTGCGGATACGCAGTATTTT
>NA|TRBV28|many|TRBJ2-7
CASSLSRPSYEQYF
TGTGCCAGCAGTTTGAGCCGCCCCTCCTACGAGCAGTACTTC
>NA|TRBV27|NA|TRBJ2-1
CASGKQGELYNEQFF
TGTGCCAGCGGGAAGCAGGGAGAGCTTTACAATGAGCAGTTCTTC
>TRBD1|TRBV7-8|many|TRBJ2-7
CASSTHRGYEQYF
TGTGCCAGCAGCACGCACAGGGGCTACGAGCAGTACTTC
>NA|TRBV5-6|NA|TRBJ1-1
CASSRITVSEAFF
TGTGCCAGCAGCCGAATCACGGTGTCTGAAGCTTTCTTT
>NA|TRBV10-3|many|TRBJ2-7
CAISGIDRYEQYF
TGTGCCATCAGTGGAATAGATCGGTACGAGCAGTACTTC
>NA|TRBV11-2|medium-sized|TRBJ2-3
CASSLGTDTQYF
TGTGCCAGCAGCTTAGGCACAGATACGCAGTATTTT
>NA|TRBV5-1|few|TRBJ1-3
CASTWMGNSGNTIYF
TGCGCCAGCACCTGGATGGGGAACTCTGGAAACACCATATATTTT
>TRBD1|TRBV7-8|NA|TRBJ1-6
CASSEGQGGNSPLHF
TGTGCCAGCAGCGAGGGACAGGGGGGAAATTCACCCCTCCACTTT
>NA|TRBV29-1|NA|TRBJ2-7
CSARRAGAPYEQYF
TGCAGCGCCCGACGGGCGGGGGCCCCCTACGAGCAGTACTTC
>NA|TRBV6-6|NA|TRBJ2-3
CASSYSGRASTDTQYF
TGTGCCAGCAGTTACTCAGGCAGGGCTAGCACAGATACGCAGTATTTT
>TRBD1|TRBV10-2|NA|TRBJ2-4
CASREGLGQGGSGAKNIQYF
TGCGCCAGCAGGGAAGGTCTCGGACAGGGGGGCTCGGGCGCCAAAAACATTCAGTACTTC
>TRBD2|TRBV7-8|few|TRBJ2-7
CASSFLPLAGGYEQYF
TGTGCCAGCAGCTTTCTCCCACTAGCGGGAGGCTACGAGCAGTACTTC
>TRBD1|TRBV20-1|NA|TRBJ1-4
CSARVGGTALGRKLFF
TGCAGTGCTAGAGTAGGAGGGACAGCGCTTGGGCGAAAACTGTTTTTT
>TRBD1|TRBV27|many|TRBJ2-3
CASLISAGTGGGTDTQYF
TGTGCCAGCCTTATATCCGCCGGGACAGGGGGCGGGACAGATACGCAGTATTTT
>TRBD2|TRBV27|many|TRBJ2-7
CASSLSLASPPEQYF
TGTGCCAGCAGTTTATCACTAGCGAGTCCGCCGGAGCAGTACTTC
>NA|TRBV10-2|many|TRBJ2-1
CASSDSGNEQFF
TGCGCCAGCAGTGATTCGGGAAATGAGCAGTTCTTC
>NA|TRBV3-1|NA|TRBJ2-1
CASSQNRSFNEQFF
TGTGCCAGCAGCCAAAACCGGAGTTTCAATGAGCAGTTCTTC
>NA|TRBV5-1|many|TRBJ2-5
CASSLTVATETQYF
TGCGCCAGCAGCTTGACGGTGGCCACAGAGACCCAGTACTTC
>NA|TRBV12-5|many|TRBJ1-1
CAGASWVDTEAFF
TGTGCTGGGGCTTCTTGGGTGGACACTGAAGCTTTCTTT
>NA|TRBV30|few|TRBJ1-5
CAWSAAGNQPQHF
TGTGCCTGGAGTGCGGCGGGCAATCAGCCCCAGCATTTT
>NA|TRBV5-4|many|TRBJ2-5
CASSFGSKETQYF
TGTGCCAGCAGCTTTGGCTCGAAAGAGACCCAGTACTTC
>TRBD2|TRBV11-1|many|TRBJ2-3
CASSLGPGGATDTQYF
TGTGCCAGCAGCTTAGGACCGGGGGGAGCCACAGATACGCAGTATTTT
>NA|TRBV4-3|NA|TRBJ2-7
CASSQDTGGLNEQYF
TGCGCCAGCAGCCAAGACACTGGGGGCCTTAACGAGCAGTACTTC
>NA|TRBV7-3|few|TRBJ2-2
CASSPYLKRPGADTGELFF
TGTGCCAGCAGCCCATACTTAAAACGTCCAGGCGCGGACACCGGGGAGCTGTTTTTT
>NA|TRBV20-1|few|TRBJ2-7
CSARDGTNYEQYF
TGCAGTGCTAGGGACGGGACAAACTACGAGCAGTACTTC
>NA|TRBV19|few|TRBJ2-1
CASTPYGTNNEQFF
TGTGCCAGTACCCCGTACGGAACCAACAATGAGCAGTTCTTC
>NA|TRBV25-1|few|TRBJ2-1
CASSEFTGRRNEQFF
TGTGCCAGCAGTGAATTCACCGGGAGAAGGAATGAGCAGTTCTTC
>TRBD2|TRBV5-1|NA|TRBJ2-1
CASSLRLAWSNEQFF
TGCGCCAGCAGCTTACGACTAGCGTGGAGCAATGAGCAGTTCTTC
>TRBD1|TRBV12-3/TRBV12-4|many|TRBJ2-7
CASSPGTGKIDEQYF
TGTGCCAGCAGCCCCGGGACAGGGAAAATCGACGAGCAGTACTTC
>TRBD1|TRBV28|many|TRBJ1-2
CASSPRPTGGNGYTF
TGTGCCAGCAGCCCCCGCCCCACAGGGGGCAATGGCTACACCTTC
>NA|TRBV28|many|TRBJ2-3
CASSFIGRSTDTQYF
TGTGCCAGCAGCTTTATAGGCAGGAGCACAGATACGCAGTATTTT
>TRBD2|TRBV20-1|NA|TRBJ2-3
CSAISGTSGGDTQYF
TGCAGTGCTATCTCCGGGACTAGCGGTGGAGATACGCAGTATTTT
>NA|TRBV11-2|few|TRBJ2-3
CASSVVSGRDTQYF
TGTGCCAGCAGCGTAGTATCAGGTCGGGATACGCAGTATTTT
>NA|TRBV15|NA|TRBJ1-5
CATSSERGTYQPQHF
TGTGCCACCAGCTCCGAACGGGGGACTTATCAGCCCCAGCATTTT
>NA|TRBV28|NA|TRBJ2-1
CASSTPIPLVTSYNEQFF
TGTGCCAGCAGTACCCCTATTCCTCTAGTTACCTCCTACAATGAGCAGTTCTTC
>TRBD1|TRBV28|many|TRBJ1-2
CASSPIGQVNYGYTF
TGTGCCAGCAGTCCCATAGGACAGGTTAACTATGGCTACACCTTC
>NA|TRBV5-1|NA|TRBJ2-1
CASSLQGENEQFF
TGCGCCAGCAGCTTGCAAGGGGAAAATGAGCAGTTCTTC
>NA|TRBV12-3/TRBV12-4|many|TRBJ2-3
CASSRGQREDTQYF
TGTGCCAGCAGCCGAGGACAGCGGGAAGATACGCAGTATTTT
>TRBD2|TRBV5-1|many|TRBJ2-2
CASLAGGANTGELFF
TGCGCCAGCCTAGCGGGAGGAGCAAACACCGGGGAGCTGTTTTTT
>NA|TRBV5-1|NA|TRBJ1-3
CASSLGPGQTSGNTIYF
TGCGCCAGCAGTTTAGGGCCTGGACAGACATCTGGAAACACCATATATTTT
>NA|TRBV20-1|few|TRBJ2-5
CSASLGFQETQYF
TGCAGTGCTAGTTTAGGATTCCAAGAGACCCAGTACTTC
>NA|TRBV10-3|NA|TRBJ2-1
CATALGSYNEQFF
TGTGCCACGGCCCTCGGGTCCTACAATGAGCAGTTCTTC
>TRBD2|TRBV27|NA|TRBJ2-3
CASSGTSGPRTDTQYF
TGTGCCAGCAGCGGGACTAGCGGGCCTCGCACAGATACGCAGTATTTT
>TRBD1|TRBV5-1|few|TRBJ1-3
CASRVDRSFSGNTIYF
TGCGCCAGCAGGGTGGACAGGTCGTTCTCTGGAAACACCATATATTTT
>NA|TRBV12-3/TRBV12-4|many|TRBJ2-1
CASSFSWGLSYNEQFF
TGTGCCAGCAGTTTCTCTTGGGGGCTCTCCTACAATGAGCAGTTCTTC
>NA|TRBV9|NA|TRBJ2-5
CASSVGFGHQETQYF
TGTGCCAGCAGCGTAGGGTTCGGTCATCAAGAGACCCAGTACTTC
>TRBD2|TRBV7-2|many|TRBJ2-1
CASSLAGTTRNEQFF
TGTGCCAGCAGCCTAGCGGGGACGACCAGGAATGAGCAGTTCTTC
>TRBD2|TRBV5-1|many|TRBJ2-1
CASSQTVLAGGSEQFF
TGCGCCAGCAGCCAGACTGTTCTAGCGGGAGGGAGTGAGCAGTTCTTC
>NA|TRBV30|NA|TRBJ2-3
CAWSGTGSQTSTDTQYF
TGTGCCTGGAGTGGAACGGGTTCCCAAACTAGCACAGATACGCAGTATTTT
>NA|TRBV2|many|TRBJ2-6
CASSVQGTGANVLTF
TGTGCCAGCAGTGTACAGGGAACCGGGGCCAACGTCCTGACTTTC